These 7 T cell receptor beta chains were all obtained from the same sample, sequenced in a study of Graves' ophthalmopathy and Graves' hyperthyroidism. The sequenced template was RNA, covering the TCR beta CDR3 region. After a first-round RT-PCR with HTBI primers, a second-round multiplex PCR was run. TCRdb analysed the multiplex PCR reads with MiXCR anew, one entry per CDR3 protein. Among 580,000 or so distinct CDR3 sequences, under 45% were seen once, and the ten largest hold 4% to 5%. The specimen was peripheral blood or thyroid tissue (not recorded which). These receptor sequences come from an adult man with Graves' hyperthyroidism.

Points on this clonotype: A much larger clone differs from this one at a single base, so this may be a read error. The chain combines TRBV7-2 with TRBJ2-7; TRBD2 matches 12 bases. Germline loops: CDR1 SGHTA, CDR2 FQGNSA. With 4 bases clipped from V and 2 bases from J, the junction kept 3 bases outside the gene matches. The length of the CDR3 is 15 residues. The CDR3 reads CASSSSGGVPYEQYF. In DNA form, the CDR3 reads TGTGCCAGCAGCTCTAGCGGGGGGGTCCCCTACGAGCAGTACTTC. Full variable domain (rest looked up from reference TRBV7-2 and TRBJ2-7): GAGVSQSPSNKVTEKGKDVELRCDPISGHTALYWYRQSLGQGLEFLIYFQGNSAPDKSGLPSDRFSAERTGGSVSTLTIQRTQQEDSAVYLCASSSSGGVPYEQYFGPGTRLTVT.

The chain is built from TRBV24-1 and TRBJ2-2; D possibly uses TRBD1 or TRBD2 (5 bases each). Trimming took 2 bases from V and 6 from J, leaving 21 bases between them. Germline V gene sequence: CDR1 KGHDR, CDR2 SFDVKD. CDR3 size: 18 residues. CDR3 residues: CATSDWKGTSTYAGELFF. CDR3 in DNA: TGTGCCACCAGTGATTGGAAAGGGACCTCTACTTACGCCGGGGAGCTGTTTTTT.

CDR3 nucleotides: TGTGCCATCAGTGAGTTCACAGCTGGGGGGGACTACGCTTTCTTT. As protein: CAISEFTAGGDYAFF. This chain joins TRBV10-3 and TRBJ1-1; a weak D match, TRBD1 (5 bases). The germline V gene has CDR1 ENHRY and CDR2 SYGVKD. The CDR3 totals 15 residues. V lost 1 base and J lost 11, with 20 bases in between.

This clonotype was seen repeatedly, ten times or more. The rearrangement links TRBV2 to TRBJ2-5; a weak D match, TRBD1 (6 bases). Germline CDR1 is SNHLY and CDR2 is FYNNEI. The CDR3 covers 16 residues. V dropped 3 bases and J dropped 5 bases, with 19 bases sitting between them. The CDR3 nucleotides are TGTGCCAGCAGTGAGGGGGCCAGCTATTGGCGGGAGACCCAGTACTTC. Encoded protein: CASSEGASYWRETQYF.

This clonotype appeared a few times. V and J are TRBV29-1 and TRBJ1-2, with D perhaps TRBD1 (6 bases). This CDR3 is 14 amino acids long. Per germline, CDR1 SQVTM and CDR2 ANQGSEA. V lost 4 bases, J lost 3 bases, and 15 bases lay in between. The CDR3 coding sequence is TGCAGCGTTGGGGGGGCAGCTGAAGACTATGGCTACACCTTC. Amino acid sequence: CSVGGAAEDYGYTF.

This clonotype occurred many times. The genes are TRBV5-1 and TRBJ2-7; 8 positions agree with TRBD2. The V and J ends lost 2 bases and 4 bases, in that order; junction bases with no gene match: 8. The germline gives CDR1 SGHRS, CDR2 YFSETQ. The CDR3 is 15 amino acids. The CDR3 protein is CASSFGGLEGYEQYF. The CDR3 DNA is TGCGCCAGCAGCTTTGGGGGACTAGAAGGGTACGAGCAGTACTTC.

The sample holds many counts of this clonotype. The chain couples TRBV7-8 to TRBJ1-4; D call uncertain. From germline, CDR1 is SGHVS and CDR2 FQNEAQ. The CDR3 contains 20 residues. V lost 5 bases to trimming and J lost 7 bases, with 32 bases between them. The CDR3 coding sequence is TGTGCCAGCAGCAAAGCCACCTCCCCTCTTGCGATCCTTCGAGGTGAAAAACTGTTTTTT. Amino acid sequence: CASSKATSPLAILRGEKLFF.